This T cell receptor (beta chain) comes out of a study of blood T cells in healthy people across ages. The CDR3 has 16 amino acids. Trimming removed 0 bases at V and 7 bases at J, with 16 bases between. The V gene's germline CDR1 is SGHRS and CDR2 YFSETQ. With a J-beta primer mix and a sample-barcoded 5' primer, a second PCR ran about 7 to 11 cycles. TCRdb re-called the 5' RACE reads through MiXCR, storing one row per CDR3 protein. Among around 1.1 million distinct CDR3 sequences listed, approximately 38% were seen once. All donors came from Russia, were Caucasian and healthy, and spanned ages about 6 to 95. Researchers collected ten milliliters of peripheral blood from every single donor. Extractions gave at least 5 micrograms of total RNA per sample.

The clonotype originates from a man between 18 and 29 years old in good health. The sample comprised blood. The J gene is TRBJ2-2, the V gene TRBV5-1, with D perhaps given as TRBD1 or TRBD2 (6 bases each). The CDR3 DNA reads as TGCGCCAGCAGCTTGGCCTCGGGGGACATCGGCGGGGAGCTGTTTTTT. It translates to CASSLASGDIGGELFF.